The TCR beta chain described here comes from a study of blood T cell repertoires in COVID-19 (dated by TCRdb to the early 2020s). Describing the broader study: Samples from collaborators originated in the United States, Italy and Spain and spanned both the acute and convalescent phases of COVID-19. The material from the prospective study consisted of cDNA or gDNA derived from T cells, B-cell-depleted T cells, or PBMCs. Deeply sampled blood TCRbeta repertoires from subjects exposed to, actively infected with, or recovered from COVID-19 were included in the dataset. The repertoires were released in a freely available public database meant as a resource for research on the immune response to SARS-CoV-2. The samples were drawn from two sources: the first 160 participants of the ongoing ImmuneRACE study, and about 1,300 subjects contributed by 6 global collaborators. A de-identified subject ID, COVID-19 status, age in years and sex were almost always included in the sample metadata. HLA class I and class II types, where available, came from metadata supplied by the sample provider rather than from assay-based typing.

This clone appeared a few times. No antigen is known for it. Base-call qualities are not available, and no considerably larger clone is one nucleotide away. TCRbeta CDR3 regions were amplified from genomic DNA by means of the immunoSEQ Assay, a bias-controlled multiplex PCR. The original pipeline was this. Nucleated cell counts per sample were estimated from amplification of reference gene primers within the assay. To quantify the absolute abundance of each unique TCRbeta CDR3 rearrangement, sequence reads were collapsed and filtered. Productive Simpson clonality was computed per sample as the square root of Simpson's diversity index over productive rearrangements. Not all clones reach the TCRdb copy of this immuneACCESS table, which keeps in-frame sequences only. Checked studies attribute under half of the gap to unresolved V genes and leave the rest unexplained. That table gives V, J and clone size, and the DNA gave D and trimming. Recorded for this sample are some 94,000 clones; roughly 84% of them occurred a single time. The ten largest clones represent around 2% of the sample.

Whole blood was collected in K2EDTA tubes by collaborating institutions according to the institutions' own protocols. For TCRbeta analysis, collaborators shipped samples as frozen whole blood, isolated PBMCs, or DNA extracted from either of those sample types. What the research found in general, with its limitations: Clinical and demographic metadata were provided uncurated, with the amount varying by source and participant.

Including cysteine and phenylalanine, the CDR3 has 14 amino acids. Only the CDR3 DNA is retained, 42 bases long and in frame from the first base. This TCR was recovered from a man between 65 and 85 years old with active or convalescent COVID-19. The V and J genes are TRBV21-1 and TRBJ2-3; the table gives TRBD1 as D, unverified against the DNA. TRBV21-1 is shown as a pseudogene. Sequencing was done on a sample of peripheral blood. CDR3 sequence: CASSTDRDVDTQYF. The sequenced DNA: TGTGCCAGCAGCACGGACAGGGATGTAGATACGCAGTATTTT.